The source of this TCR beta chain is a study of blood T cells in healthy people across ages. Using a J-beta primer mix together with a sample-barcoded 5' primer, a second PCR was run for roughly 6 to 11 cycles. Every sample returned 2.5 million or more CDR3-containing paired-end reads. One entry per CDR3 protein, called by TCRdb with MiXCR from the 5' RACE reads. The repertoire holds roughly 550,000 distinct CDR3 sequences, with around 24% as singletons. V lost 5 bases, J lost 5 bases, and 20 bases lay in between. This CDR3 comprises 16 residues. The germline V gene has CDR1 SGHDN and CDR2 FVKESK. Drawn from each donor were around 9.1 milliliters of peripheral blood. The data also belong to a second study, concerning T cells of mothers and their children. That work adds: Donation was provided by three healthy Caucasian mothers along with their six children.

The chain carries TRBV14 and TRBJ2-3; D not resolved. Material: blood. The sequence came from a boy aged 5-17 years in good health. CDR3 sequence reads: CASSSDSLYYLDTQYF. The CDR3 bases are TGTGCCAGCAGCTCCGACTCACTTTATTACTTAGATACGCAGTATTTT. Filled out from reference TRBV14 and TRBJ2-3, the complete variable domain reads EAGVTQFPSHSVIEKGQTVTLRCDPISGHDNLYWYRRVMGKEIKFLLHFVKESKQDESGMPNNRFLAERTGGTYSTLKVQPAELEDSGVYFCASSSDSLYYLDTQYFGPGTRLTVL.